These 22 T cell receptor beta chains were sequenced from one sample in a study of cytomegalovirus exposure and HLA in healthy donors. Produced via immunoSEQ multiplex PCR; TCRdb's table is partial and in-frame only. The data hold about 55,000 clones, with 90% observed a single time. Specimen: PBMCs. The source is a man between 18 and 29 years old in good health and CMV-seronegative.

As DNA, the CDR3 is TGTGCCACCAGCAGAGATTCTGGAGCGGGAGCTTACCAAGATACGCAGTATTTT. Its protein is CATSRDSGAGAYQDTQYF. This rearrangement joins TRBV15 to TRBJ2-3, with TRBD2 matching over 8 bases. The germline gives CDR1 LNHNV, CDR2 YYDKDF (reference sequence). The CDR3 is made up of 18 amino acids. The V segment lost 0 bases and the J segment 5 bases; nucleotides outside the gene matches: 13.

This clone has only one observation. This chain links TRBV19 with TRBJ2-7; 8 bases agree with TRBD1. V shed 3 bases, J shed 6 bases, and the junction held 19 bases outside the gene matches. The CDR3 consists of 18 residues. From germline, CDR1 is LNHDA and CDR2 SQIVND (reference sequence). This CDR3 is CASSIWTGTTRGKAEQYF. In DNA form, the CDR3 reads TGTGCCAGTAGTATTTGGACAGGGACGACTCGAGGTAAGGCCGAGCAGTACTTC.

CDR3 in amino acids: CASSVASGNYGYTF. The CDR3 bases are TGTGCCAGCAGCGTAGCTTCAGGGAACTATGGCTACACCTTC. The rearrangement uses TRBV9 and TRBJ1-2; the D gene is possibly TRBD1 (5 bases). The CDR3 extends over 14 amino acids. V gave up 0 bases and J gave up 2 bases, with 8 bases separating them. The germline CDR1 and CDR2 sequences are SGDLS and YYNGEE.

This clone was detected only once. The chain's CDR3 is CASRESGTEAFF. The CDR3 DNA follows: TGTGCCAGTAGGGAGTCGGGCACTGAAGCTTTCTTT. The gene calls are TRBV19 and TRBJ1-1; D not certain. Germline CDR1 reads LNHDA; CDR2 reads SQIVND (reference sequence). Trimming left V 6 bases short and J 4 bases short, with 9 bases between. CDR3 length: 12 amino acids.

V and J are TRBV6-5 and TRBJ2-3, with TRBD2 matching over 7 bases. Germline V gene lookup returns CDR1 MNHEY and CDR2 SVGAGI. The trim removed 8 bases at V and 5 bases at J, leaving 7 bases unmatched. The CDR3 has 13 amino acids. DNA for the CDR3: TGTGCCAGCGGGGGGGGTCCGGGAGATACGCAGTATTTT. This encodes CASGGGPGDTQYF.

The chain employs TRBV5-1 and TRBJ1-2; no reliable D call. Between the trimmed V and J ends, which lost 0 bases and 8 bases, there was a span of 11 bases. The CDR3 runs 13 residues. Germline lookup yields CDR1 SGHRS and CDR2 YFSETQ. CDR3 nucleotide sequence: TGCGCCAGCAGCTTGGAGGCGGGTCGGGGCTACACCTTC. Translated, it gives CASSLEAGRGYTF.

J is TRBJ1-5 and V is TRBV27, with D perhaps TRBD1 (5 bases). The ends were cut back, 2 bases at V and 5 bases at J, with 13 bases in the middle. CDR1 is MNHEY, CDR2 SMNVEV, per germline (reference sequence). The CDR3 extends over 15 amino acids. CDR3 amino acids: CASSLGSGMYQPQHF. The CDR3 bases are TGTGCCAGCAGTTTAGGATCAGGGATGTATCAGCCCCAGCATTTT.

J is TRBJ2-7 and V is TRBV6-5; tentatively, D is TRBD1 (6 bases). CDR3 length: 15 amino acids. The germline V and J ends were trimmed by 2 bases and 0 bases, with 11 bases remaining between them. CDR1 is MNHEY, CDR2 SVGAGI, per germline. The CDR3 DNA reads as TGTGCCAGCAGTTACAGGGGGAGCGCCTCCTACGAGCAGTACTTC. This sequence encodes CASSYRGSASYEQYF.

The chain has TRBV6-4 and TRBJ1-1; the D gene is possibly TRBD1 (5 bases). From germline, CDR1 is MRHNA and CDR2 SNTAGT. The CDR3 runs 14 residues. With 6 bases removed from V and 6 bases from J, the gap between germline ends came to 17 bases. As DNA, the CDR3 is TGTGCCAGCAGCCCCCATCGGGGGTCCGCTGAAGCTTTCTTT. The encoded protein is CASSPHRGSAEAFF.

The gene calls are TRBV5-1 and TRBJ2-7; 7 positions agree with TRBD1. The CDR3 sequence is 15 residues long. J was trimmed by 6 bases and V by 3 bases; bases with no gene match: 12. Germline assignment: CDR1 SGHRS and CDR2 YFSETQ. The CDR3 nucleotides read TGCGCCAGCAGCTGGGACCGACAGGGATCCGCCGAGCAGTACTTC. Its translation is CASSWDRQGSAEQYF.

This chain joins TRBV7-2 and TRBJ2-1; D is unclear. Germline CDR1 and CDR2: SGHTA and FQGNSA. CDR3 length: 13 residues. Trimming stripped 2 bases from V and 10 bases from J, with 12 bases between. The CDR3 here is CASSLLPRLEQFF. The CDR3, as DNA: TGTGCCAGCAGCTTATTACCCAGGCTAGAGCAGTTCTTC.

The table lists this clone with a count of one. The V gene is TRBV4-1, the J gene TRBJ2-7, with 9 bases lining up with TRBD2. Germline CDR1 reads MGHRA; CDR2 reads YSYEKL. With V trimmed by 0 bases and J by 3 bases, 9 bases remained unmatched. The CDR3 covers 17 residues. CDR3 region: CASSQEYLLAGDYEQYF. The DNA of the CDR3 is TGCGCCAGCAGCCAAGAGTATTTACTAGCGGGCGACTACGAGCAGTACTTC.

The gene calls are TRBV28 and TRBJ1-2, with D unclear. The CDR3 consists of 12 residues. V was cut by 6 bases and J by 1 base, with 6 bases left in between. The V gene's germline CDR1 is MDHEN and CDR2 SYDVKM. This CDR3 reads CASRGDNYGYTF. The CDR3 DNA is TGTGCCAGCAGAGGAGATAACTATGGCTACACCTTC.

This sequence joins TRBV10-1 and TRBJ2-2; maybe TRBD1 (6 bases). CDR1 WNHNN and CDR2 SYGVQD come from the germline V gene (reference sequence). V was trimmed by 2 bases and J by 6 bases, leaving 13 bases between them. The CDR3 has 15 residues. The CDR3 DNA sequence: TGCGCCAGCAGTGAGAGGGGGTTAGGGGCCGGGGAGCTGTTTTTT. Its translation is CASSERGLGAGELFF.

V gene TRBV5-1 combines with J gene TRBJ2-5, with D maybe TRBD2 (7 bases). Trimming shortened V by 4 bases and J by 3 bases, and 13 bases separated the two germline ends. Germline V gene data show CDR1 as SGHRS and CDR2 as YFSETQ. CDR3 length equals 14 residues. The CDR3 here is CASSRGGAEETQYF. The CDR3 nucleotides are TGCGCCAGCAGCAGGGGGGGGGCAGAAGAGACCCAGTACTTC.

This rearrangement joins TRBV6-1 to TRBJ2-6, with 11 bases matching TRBD1. The length of the CDR3 is 15 residues. The germline CDR1 and CDR2 sequences are MNHNS and SASEGT. Trimming took 7 bases from V and 2 from J; bases not matched to a gene: 1. Here the CDR3 reads CASTDRGPGANVLTF. For the CDR3, the DNA is TGTGCCAGCACGGACAGGGGGCCTGGGGCCAACGTCCTGACTTTC.

The J gene is TRBJ1-1, the V gene TRBV5-1; 9 nucleotides match TRBD1. Germline V lookup: CDR1 SGHRS, CDR2 YFSETQ. The CDR3 consists of 15 residues. Germline trimming cut 4 bases from V and 5 bases from J; bases unmatched to any gene: 9. CDR3 amino acids: CASSPGGQGGTEAFF. DNA of the CDR3: TGCGCCAGCAGCCCGGGGGGACAGGGTGGAACTGAAGCTTTCTTT.

The rearrangement links TRBV28 to TRBJ2-2, with D perhaps TRBD2 (6 bases). The CDR3 sequence is 15 residues long. CDR1 and CDR2 from the germline V gene are MDHEN and SYDVKM. Deletions cut 2 bases from V and 3 bases from J, with 10 bases between. The DNA for the CDR3 is TGTGCCAGCAGTTTAACCGGGAGAGACACCGGGGAGCTGTTTTTT. Its protein product is CASSLTGRDTGELFF.

The chain combines TRBV18 with TRBJ2-2; the D gene is possibly TRBD2 (6 bases). V gave up 3 bases and J gave up 1 base, with 9 bases separating them. Germline V gives CDR1 KGHSH, CDR2 LQKENI. This CDR3 region has 15 residues. Here the CDR3 reads CASSPASVNTGELFF. The CDR3 region has the DNA TGTGCCAGCTCACCTGCTAGCGTGAACACCGGGGAGCTGTTTTTT.

V and J are TRBV18 and TRBJ1-3, with TRBD1 matching over 8 bases. CDR1 and CDR2 (germline): KGHSH, LQKENI. The V segment lost 1 base and the J segment 0 bases; nucleotides outside the gene matches: 5. CDR3 length equals 17 residues. As DNA, the CDR3 is TGTGCCAGCTCACCACGGACTGGACAGGGCTCTGGAAACACCATATATTTT. Amino acids: CASSPRTGQGSGNTIYF.

This clone was picked up one time. The chain combines TRBV7-6 with TRBJ2-1; 13 nucleotides agree with TRBD2. V shed 3 bases, J shed 2 bases, and the junction held 7 bases outside the gene matches. From germline, CDR1 is SGHVS and CDR2 FNYEAQ. The CDR3 runs 18 residues. The CDR3 region is CASSFGLAGEETYNEQFF. CDR3 coding DNA: TGTGCCAGCAGCTTCGGACTAGCGGGAGAAGAAACCTACAATGAGCAGTTCTTC. Supplemented by reference TRBV7-6 and TRBJ2-1, the full variable domain reads GAGVSQSPRYKVTKRGQDVALRCDPISGHVSLYWYRQALGQGPEFLTYFNYEAQQDKSGLPNDRFSAERPEGSISTLTIQRTEQRDSAMYRCASSFGLAGEETYNEQFFGPGTRLTVL.

The chain carries TRBV4-1 and TRBJ2-3; TRBD2 is a possible D gene (5 bases). V was clipped by 1 base and J by 1 base, with 12 bases between them. The CDR3 is made up of 16 amino acids. The germline CDR1 and CDR2 sequences are MGHRA and YSYEKL. The CDR3 loop reads CASSQAPAVGTDTQYF. DNA of the CDR3: TGCGCCAGCAGCCAAGCCCCAGCGGTGGGCACAGATACGCAGTATTTT.